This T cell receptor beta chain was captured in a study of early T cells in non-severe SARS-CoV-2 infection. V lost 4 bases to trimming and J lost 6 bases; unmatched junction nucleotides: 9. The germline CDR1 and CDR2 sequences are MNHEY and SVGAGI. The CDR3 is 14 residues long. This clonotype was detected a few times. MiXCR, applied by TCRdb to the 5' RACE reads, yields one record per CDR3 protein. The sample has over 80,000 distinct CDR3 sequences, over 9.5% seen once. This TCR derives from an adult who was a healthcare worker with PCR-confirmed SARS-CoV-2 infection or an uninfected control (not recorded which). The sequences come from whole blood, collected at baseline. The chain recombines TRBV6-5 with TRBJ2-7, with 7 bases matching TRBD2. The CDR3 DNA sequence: TGTGCCAGCAGTTCGCCCGGGGGAGGGGTCGAGCAGTACTTC. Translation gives CASSSPGGGVEQYF.